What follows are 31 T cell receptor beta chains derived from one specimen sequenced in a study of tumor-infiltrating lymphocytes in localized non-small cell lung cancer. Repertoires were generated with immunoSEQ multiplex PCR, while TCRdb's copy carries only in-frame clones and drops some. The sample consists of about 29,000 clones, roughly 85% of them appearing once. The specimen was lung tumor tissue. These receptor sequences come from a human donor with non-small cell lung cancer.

CDR3 coding DNA: TGCGCCAGCAGCTTGGACAGCTATGGCTACACCTTC. Translation gives CASSLDSYGYTF. The V call is TRBV5-1, the J call TRBJ1-2; D remains unclear. The V gene's germline CDR1 is SGHRS and CDR2 YFSETQ. Trimming cost V 0 bases and J 4 bases, with 4 bases left between them. This CDR3 contains 12 residues. The full variable domain, rest sourced from reference TRBV5-1 and TRBJ1-2, is KAGVTQTPRYLIKTRGQQVTLSCSPISGHRSVSWYQQTPGQGLQFLFEYFSETQRNKGNFPGRFSGRQFSNSRSEMNVSTLELGDSALYLCASSLDSYGYTFGSGTRLTVV.

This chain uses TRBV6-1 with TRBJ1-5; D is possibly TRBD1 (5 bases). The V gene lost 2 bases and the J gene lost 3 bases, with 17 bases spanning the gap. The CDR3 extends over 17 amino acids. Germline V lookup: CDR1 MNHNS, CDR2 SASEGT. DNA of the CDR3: TGTGCCAGCAGTGAATTCTTGGGGGGGACCGCCAATCAGCCCCAGCATTTT. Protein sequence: CASSEFLGGTANQPQHF.

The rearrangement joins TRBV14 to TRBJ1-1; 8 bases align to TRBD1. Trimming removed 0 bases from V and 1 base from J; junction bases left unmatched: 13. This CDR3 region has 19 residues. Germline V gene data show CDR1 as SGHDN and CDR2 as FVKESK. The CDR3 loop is CASSQERRQGARRNTEAFF. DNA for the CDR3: TGTGCCAGCAGCCAAGAAAGGAGGCAGGGGGCTCGGAGGAACACTGAAGCTTTCTTT. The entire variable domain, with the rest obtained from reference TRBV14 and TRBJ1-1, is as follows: EAGVTQFPSHSVIEKGQTVTLRCDPISGHDNLYWYRRVMGKEIKFLLHFVKESKQDESGMPNNRFLAERTGGTYSTLKVQPAELEDSGVYFCASSQERRQGARRNTEAFFGQGTRLTVV.

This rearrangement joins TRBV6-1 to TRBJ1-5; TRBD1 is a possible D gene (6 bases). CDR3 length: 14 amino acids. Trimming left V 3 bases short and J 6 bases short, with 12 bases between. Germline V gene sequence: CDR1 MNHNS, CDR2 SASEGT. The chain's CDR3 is CASSEGAGAQPQHF. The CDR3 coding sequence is TGTGCCAGCAGTGAGGGGGCAGGGGCTCAGCCCCAGCATTTT.

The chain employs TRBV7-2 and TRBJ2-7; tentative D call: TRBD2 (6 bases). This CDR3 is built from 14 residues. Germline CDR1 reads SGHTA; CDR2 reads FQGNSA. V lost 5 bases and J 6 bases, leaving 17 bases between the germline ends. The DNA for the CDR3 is TGTGCCAGCAGCCCCCGGGGAGCGGGTCTCGAGCAGTACTTC. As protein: CASSPRGAGLEQYF. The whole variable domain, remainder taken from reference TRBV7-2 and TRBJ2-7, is GAGVSQSPSNKVTEKGKDVELRCDPISGHTALYWYRQSLGQGLEFLIYFQGNSAPDKSGLPSDRFSAERTGGSVSTLTIQRTQQEDSAVYLCASSPRGAGLEQYFGPGTRLTVT.

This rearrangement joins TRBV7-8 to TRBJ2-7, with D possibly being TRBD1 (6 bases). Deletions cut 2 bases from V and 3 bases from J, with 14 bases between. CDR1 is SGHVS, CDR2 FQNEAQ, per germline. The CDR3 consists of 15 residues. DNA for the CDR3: TGTGCCAGCAGCTTATCGTATGGCAGGGGCTACGAGCAGTACTTC. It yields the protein CASSLSYGRGYEQYF.

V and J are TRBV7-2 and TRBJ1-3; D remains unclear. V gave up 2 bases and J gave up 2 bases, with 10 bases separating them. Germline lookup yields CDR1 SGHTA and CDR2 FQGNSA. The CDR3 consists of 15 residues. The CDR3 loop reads CASSLYWKTGNTIYF. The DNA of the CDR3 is TGTGCCAGCAGCTTATACTGGAAGACTGGAAACACCATATATTTT.

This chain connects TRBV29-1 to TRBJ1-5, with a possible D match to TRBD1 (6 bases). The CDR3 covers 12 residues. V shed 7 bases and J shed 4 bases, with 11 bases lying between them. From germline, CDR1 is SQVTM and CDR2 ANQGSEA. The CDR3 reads CSAGTPNQPQHF. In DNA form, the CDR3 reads TGCAGCGCGGGGACACCAAATCAGCCCCAGCATTTT.

CDR3 loop: CASGSTGINQPQHF. The CDR3 coding sequence is TGTGCCAGTGGATCGACAGGGATCAATCAGCCCCAGCATTTT. The chain is built from TRBV19 and TRBJ1-5, with 7 bases lining up with TRBD1. CDR1 LNHDA and CDR2 SQIVND come from the germline V gene (reference sequence). The CDR3 is 14 residues long. The V segment lost 8 bases and the J segment 3 bases; nucleotides outside the gene matches: 7.

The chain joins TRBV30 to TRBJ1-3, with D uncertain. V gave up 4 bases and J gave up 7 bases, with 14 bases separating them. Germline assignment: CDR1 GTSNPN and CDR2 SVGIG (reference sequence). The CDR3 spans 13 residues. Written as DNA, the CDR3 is TGTGCCTGGAAAGGGCCGGCGGGGAACACCATATATTTT. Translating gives CAWKGPAGNTIYF.

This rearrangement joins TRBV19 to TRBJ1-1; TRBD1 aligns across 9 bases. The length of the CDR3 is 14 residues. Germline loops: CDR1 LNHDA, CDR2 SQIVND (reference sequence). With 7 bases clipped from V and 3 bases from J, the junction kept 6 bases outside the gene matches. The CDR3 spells CASIPDRGDTEAFF. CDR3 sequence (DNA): TGTGCCAGTATTCCGGACAGGGGTGACACTGAAGCTTTCTTT.

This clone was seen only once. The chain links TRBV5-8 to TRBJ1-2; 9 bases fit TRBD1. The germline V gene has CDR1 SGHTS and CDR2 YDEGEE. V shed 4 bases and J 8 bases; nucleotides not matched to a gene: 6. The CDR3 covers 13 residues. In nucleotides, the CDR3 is TGTGCCAGCAGCCTGGGGACAGGGATAGGCTACACCTTC. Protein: CASSLGTGIGYTF.

CDR3 coding DNA: TGTGCCAGCAGCCAATTCCATTCAGGGGATCAGCCCCAGCATTTT. Its protein product is CASSQFHSGDQPQHF. The genes are TRBV4-2 and TRBJ1-5; possibly TRBD1 for D (6 bases). Germline V gene sequence: CDR1 LGHNA, CDR2 YNFKEQ. Trimming took off 2 bases at V and 5 bases at J, with 13 bases between the two ends. The CDR3 consists of 15 residues.

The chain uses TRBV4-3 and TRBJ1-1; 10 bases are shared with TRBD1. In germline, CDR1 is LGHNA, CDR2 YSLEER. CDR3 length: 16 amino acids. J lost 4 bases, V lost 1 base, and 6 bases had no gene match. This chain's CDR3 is CASSQARQGATTEAFF. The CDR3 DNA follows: TGCGCCAGCAGCCAAGCCAGACAGGGGGCGACCACTGAAGCTTTCTTT.

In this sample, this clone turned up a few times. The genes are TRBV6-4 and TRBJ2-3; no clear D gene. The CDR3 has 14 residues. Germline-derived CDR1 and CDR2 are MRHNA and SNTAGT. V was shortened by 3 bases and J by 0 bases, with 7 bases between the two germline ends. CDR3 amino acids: CASSEVGSTDTQYF. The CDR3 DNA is TGTGCCAGCAGTGAGGTCGGAAGCACAGATACGCAGTATTTT.

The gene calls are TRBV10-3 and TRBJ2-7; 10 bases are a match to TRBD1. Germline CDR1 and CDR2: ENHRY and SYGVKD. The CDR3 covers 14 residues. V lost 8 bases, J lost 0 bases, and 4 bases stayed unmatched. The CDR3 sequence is CAIRDRGNSYEQYF. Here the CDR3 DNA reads TGTGCCATCCGGGACAGGGGAAACTCCTACGAGCAGTACTTC.

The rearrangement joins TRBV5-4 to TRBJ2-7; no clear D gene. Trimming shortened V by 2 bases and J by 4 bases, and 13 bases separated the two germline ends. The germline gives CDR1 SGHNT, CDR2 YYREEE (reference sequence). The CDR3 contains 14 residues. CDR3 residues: CASSFSGASYEQYF. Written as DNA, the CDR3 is TGTGCCAGCAGCTTTTCTGGAGCGTCTTACGAGCAGTACTTC.

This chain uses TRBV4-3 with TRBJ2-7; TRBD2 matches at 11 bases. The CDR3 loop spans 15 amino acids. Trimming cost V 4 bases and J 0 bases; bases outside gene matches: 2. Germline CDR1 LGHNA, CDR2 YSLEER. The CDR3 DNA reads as TGCGCCAGCAGCCTACTAGCGGGGGCCTCCTACGAGCAGTACTTC. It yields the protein CASSLLAGASYEQYF.

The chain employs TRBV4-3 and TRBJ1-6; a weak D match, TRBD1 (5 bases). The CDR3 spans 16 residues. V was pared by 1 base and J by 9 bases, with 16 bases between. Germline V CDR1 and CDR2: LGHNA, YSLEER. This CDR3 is CASSQVGTDRGSPLHF. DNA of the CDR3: TGCGCCAGCAGCCAAGTAGGGACGGATCGCGGTTCACCCCTCCACTTT.

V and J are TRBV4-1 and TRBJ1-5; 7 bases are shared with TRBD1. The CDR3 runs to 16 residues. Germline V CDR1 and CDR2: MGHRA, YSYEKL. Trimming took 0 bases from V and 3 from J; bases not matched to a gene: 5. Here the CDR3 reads CASSQDPGQYNQPQHF. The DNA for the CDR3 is TGCGCCAGCAGCCAAGATCCGGGACAGTACAATCAGCCCCAGCATTTT.

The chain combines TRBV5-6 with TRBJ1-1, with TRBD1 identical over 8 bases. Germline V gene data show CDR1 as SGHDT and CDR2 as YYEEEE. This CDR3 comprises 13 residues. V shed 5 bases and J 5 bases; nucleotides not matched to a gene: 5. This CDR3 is CASRGQGGTEAFF. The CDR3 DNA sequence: TGTGCCAGCAGAGGACAGGGAGGTACTGAAGCTTTCTTT. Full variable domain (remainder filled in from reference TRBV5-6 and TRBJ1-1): DAGVTQSPTHLIKTRGQQVTLRCSPKSGHDTVSWYQQALGQGPQFIFQYYEEEERQRGNFPDRFSGHQFPNYSSELNVNALLLGDSALYLCASRGQGGTEAFFGQGTRLTVV.

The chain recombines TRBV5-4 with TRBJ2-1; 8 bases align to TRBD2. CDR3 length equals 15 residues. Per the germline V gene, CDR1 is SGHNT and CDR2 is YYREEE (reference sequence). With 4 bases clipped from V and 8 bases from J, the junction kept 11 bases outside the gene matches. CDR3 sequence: CASSGGGTLRDEQFF. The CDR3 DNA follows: TGTGCCAGCAGCGGCGGGGGGACCCTAAGGGATGAGCAGTTCTTC.

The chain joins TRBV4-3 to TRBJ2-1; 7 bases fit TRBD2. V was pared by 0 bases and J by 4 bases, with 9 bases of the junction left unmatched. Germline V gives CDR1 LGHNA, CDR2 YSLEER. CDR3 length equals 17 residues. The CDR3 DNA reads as TGCGCCAGCAGCCAAGATACCTTAGCGGGCTATTACAATGAGCAGTTCTTC. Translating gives CASSQDTLAGYYNEQFF.

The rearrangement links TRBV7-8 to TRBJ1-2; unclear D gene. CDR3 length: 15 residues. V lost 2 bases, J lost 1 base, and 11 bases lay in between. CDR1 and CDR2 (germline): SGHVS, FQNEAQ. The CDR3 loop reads CASSLLHRNNYGYTF. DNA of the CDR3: TGTGCCAGCAGCTTATTGCACAGAAATAACTATGGCTACACCTTC.

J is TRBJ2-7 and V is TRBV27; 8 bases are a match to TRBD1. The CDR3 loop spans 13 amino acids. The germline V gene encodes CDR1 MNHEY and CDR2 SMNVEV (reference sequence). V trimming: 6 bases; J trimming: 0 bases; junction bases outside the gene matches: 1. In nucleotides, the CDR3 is TGTGCCAGCAGACAGGGGGGCTCCTACGAGCAGTACTTC. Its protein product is CASRQGGSYEQYF.

The CDR3 region is CATNSPGSANYGYTF. The CDR3 DNA follows: TGTGCCACCAATAGCCCAGGGTCCGCTAACTATGGCTACACCTTC. This chain connects TRBV25-1 to TRBJ1-2, with D possibly TRBD1 on 5 matching bases. Trimming removed 10 bases from V and 0 bases from J, with 18 bases in between. The CDR3 spans 15 residues. CDR1 and CDR2 from the germline V gene are MGHDK and SYGVNS.

CDR3 region: CASSLGVNGDYEQYF. The CDR3 DNA follows: TGTGCCAGCAGCTTGGGGGTCAACGGAGACTACGAGCAGTACTTC. The chain has TRBV5-6 and TRBJ2-7, with unresolved D. This CDR3 spans 15 amino acids. Trimming took 0 bases from V and 3 from J, leaving 13 bases between them. Germline V gene lookup returns CDR1 SGHDT and CDR2 YYEEEE.

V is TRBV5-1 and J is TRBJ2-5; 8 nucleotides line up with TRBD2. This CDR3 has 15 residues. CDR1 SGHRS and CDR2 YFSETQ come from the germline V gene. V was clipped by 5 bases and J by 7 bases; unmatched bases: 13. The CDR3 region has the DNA TGCGCCAGCAGAAGGGCGGGGGGTGACCTCAGGACCCAGTACTTC. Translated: CASRRAGGDLRTQYF.

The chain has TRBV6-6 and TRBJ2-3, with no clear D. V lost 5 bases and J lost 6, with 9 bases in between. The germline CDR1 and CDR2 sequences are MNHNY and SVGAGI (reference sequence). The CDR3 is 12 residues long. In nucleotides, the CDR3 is TGTGCCAGCAGTCCGCTACCCGATACGCAGTATTTT. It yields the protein CASSPLPDTQYF.

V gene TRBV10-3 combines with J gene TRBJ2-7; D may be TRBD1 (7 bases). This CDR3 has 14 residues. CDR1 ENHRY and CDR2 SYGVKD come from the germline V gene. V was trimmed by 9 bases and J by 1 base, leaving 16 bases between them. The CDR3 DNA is TGTGCCATTGTTCCAGGGGGGTCTTCCTACGAGCAGTACTTC. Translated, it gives CAIVPGGSSYEQYF.

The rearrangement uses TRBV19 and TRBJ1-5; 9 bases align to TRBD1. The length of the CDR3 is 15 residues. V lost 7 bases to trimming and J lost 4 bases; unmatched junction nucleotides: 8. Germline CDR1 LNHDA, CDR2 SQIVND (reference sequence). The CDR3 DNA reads TGTGCCAGTACCGAACAGGGGGCGAGTAATCAGCCCCAGCATTTT. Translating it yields CASTEQGASNQPQHF. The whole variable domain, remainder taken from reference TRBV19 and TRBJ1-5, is DGGITQSPKYLFRKEGQNVTLSCEQNLNHDAMYWYRQDPGQGLRLIYYSQIVNDFQKGDIAEGYSVSREKKESFPLTVTSAQKNPTAFYLCASTEQGASNQPQHFGDGTRLSIL.